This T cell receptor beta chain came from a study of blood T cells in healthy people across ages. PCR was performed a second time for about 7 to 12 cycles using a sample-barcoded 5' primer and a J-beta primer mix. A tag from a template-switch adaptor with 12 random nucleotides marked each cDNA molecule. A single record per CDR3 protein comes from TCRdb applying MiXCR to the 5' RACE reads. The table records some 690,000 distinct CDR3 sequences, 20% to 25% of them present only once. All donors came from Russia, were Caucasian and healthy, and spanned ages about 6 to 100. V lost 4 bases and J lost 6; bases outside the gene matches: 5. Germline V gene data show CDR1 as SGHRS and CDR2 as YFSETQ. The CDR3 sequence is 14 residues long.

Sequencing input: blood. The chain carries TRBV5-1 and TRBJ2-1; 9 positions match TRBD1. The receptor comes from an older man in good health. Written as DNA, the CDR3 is TGCGCCAGCAGCCCCCAGACAGGGGGCAATGAGCAGTTCTTC. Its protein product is CASSPQTGGNEQFF.